This TCR beta chain came from a study of cytomegalovirus exposure and HLA in healthy donors. Study-wide results and caveats: The dataset shows that most TCR sequences were rare, while some public TCRs occurred in many donors.

Germline CDR1 GTSNPN, CDR2 SVGIG (reference sequence). V was cut by 2 bases and J by 2 bases, with 13 bases left in between. This CDR3 has 14 amino acids. Repertoires were generated with immunoSEQ multiplex PCR, while TCRdb's copy carries only in-frame clones and drops some. The sample carries around 300,000 clones, roughly 90% recorded once. A remark on this clone: Its antigen is still unknown.

The V and J genes are TRBV30 and TRBJ2-7; D is uncertain. Sequenced input: PBMCs. The receptor was derived from a woman in her 30s in good health and CMV-seropositive. As DNA, the CDR3 is TGTGCCTGGAGTCTGTGGGTAAAAACCTACGAGCAGTACTTC. This codes for CAWSLWVKTYEQYF.